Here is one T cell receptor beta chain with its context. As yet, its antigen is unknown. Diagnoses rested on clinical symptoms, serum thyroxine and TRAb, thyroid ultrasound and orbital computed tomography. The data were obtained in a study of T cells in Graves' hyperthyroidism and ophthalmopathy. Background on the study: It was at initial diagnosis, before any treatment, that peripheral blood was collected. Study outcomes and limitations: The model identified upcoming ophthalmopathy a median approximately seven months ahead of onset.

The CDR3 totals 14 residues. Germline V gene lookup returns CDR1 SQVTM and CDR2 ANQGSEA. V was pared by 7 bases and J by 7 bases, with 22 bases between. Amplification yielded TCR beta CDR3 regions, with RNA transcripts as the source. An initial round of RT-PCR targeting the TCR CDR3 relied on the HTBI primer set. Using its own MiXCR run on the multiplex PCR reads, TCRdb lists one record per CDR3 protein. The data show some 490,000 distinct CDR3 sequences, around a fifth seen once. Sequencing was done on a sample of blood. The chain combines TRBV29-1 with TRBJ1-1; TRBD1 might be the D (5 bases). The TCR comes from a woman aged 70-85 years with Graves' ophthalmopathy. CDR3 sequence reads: CSAKTTMGDYEAFF. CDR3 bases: TGCAGCGCAAAGACGACAATGGGGGACTATGAAGCTTTCTTT.